This is a list of T cell receptor beta chains from one sample in a study of blood T cell repertoires in COVID-19. TCRdb's table, derived via immunoSEQ multiplex PCR, lists solely in-frame clones and lacks some. Here the sample spans 270,000 or so clones, around 83% being singletons. Sequences were obtained from PBMCs or T cells enriched from blood (not recorded which). Receptor source: a woman aged 45-65 years who had been exposed to COVID-19. CDR3s include the opening cysteine and the closing phenylalanine or tryptophan. A D gene is named only where the DNA matches it firmly. Size values are once, few and many counts, or a class for expanded clones, and some rows have none.

clone_size d_call j_call v_call cdr3_nt cdr3_aa
. TRBD1 TRBJ1-4 TRBV30 TGTGCCTGGAGTGTTCCCTTACGACAGGGTGCAACTAATGAAAAACTGTTTTTT CAWSVPLRQGATNEKLFF
. . TRBJ1-5 TRBV10-1 TGCGCCAGCTCTCGGGATGCCCCGGAGCCCCAGCATTTT CASSRDAPEPQHF
few . TRBJ2-5 TRBV5-4 TGTGCCGCTAGGGAGGTCAACCAAGAGACCCAGTACTTC CAAREVNQETQYF
many TRBD2 TRBJ2-1 TRBV4-1 TGCGCCAGCAGCTTCCGGACTAGCGGGGGGGCCTTCGGTGAGCAGTTCTTC CASSFRTSGGAFGEQFF
. . TRBJ1-1 TRBV21-1 TGTGCCAGCAGCAAAGATCGGCCCGGGGGAGCTTTCTTT CASSKDRPGGAFF
. . TRBJ1-2 TRBV19 TGTGCCAGTAGTATTAACAGGGACACCTATGGCTACACCTTC CASSINRDTYGYTF
. TRBD1 TRBJ1-4 TRBV29-1 TGCAGCGTGGCCCCGACAGGGGGCAAACCAACTAATGAAAAACTGTTTTTT CSVAPTGGKPTNEKLFF
few TRBD2 TRBJ2-7 TRBV7-9 TGTGCCAGCAGCTTTGGACTAGCGGGGCACTACGAGCAGTACTTC CASSFGLAGHYEQYF
. . TRBJ1-1 TRBV10-3 TGTGCCATCAGTGAGTCACAGGCCCGGCTGAACACTGAAGCTTTCTTT CAISESQARLNTEAFF
. . TRBJ1-2 TRBV6-1 TGTGCCAGCAGTGAAGCGCGGGGTCCTGGGGGCTACACCTTC CASSEARGPGGYTF
few . TRBJ2-3 TRBV27 TGTGCCAGCAGTTTACAGCTAGCGTCAGATACGCAGTATTTT CASSLQLASDTQYF
. TRBD1 TRBJ1-1 TRBV19 TGTGCCAGTAGCCACAGGGGACAGGGCTTCACTGAAGCTTTCTTT CASSHRGQGFTEAFF
. . TRBJ2-3 TRBV28 TGTGCCAGCAGTTTAGGGGAGCTGGATACGCAGTATTTT CASSLGELDTQYF
. TRBD1 TRBJ1-1 TRBV6-6 TGTGCCAGCAGTCCTCCAGGACAGGGGGTGATGCGTTTGGAGGCTTTCTTT CASSPPGQGVMRLEAFF
. TRBD1 TRBJ1-2 TRBV6-5 TGTGCCAGCAGGATCTTACAGGGGAGTGGCTATGGCTACACCTTC CASRILQGSGYGYTF
. TRBD1 TRBJ2-1 TRBV28 TGTGCCAGCAGTTCTTCCGGGACAGCTCGCTACAATGAGCAGTTCTTC CASSSSGTARYNEQFF
. TRBD2 TRBJ2-3 TRBV5-1 TGCGCCAGCAGCTCCGGACTAGCGGGGGTGCTCACAGATACGCAGTATTTT CASSSGLAGVLTDTQYF
. TRBD1 TRBJ1-1 TRBV7-3 TGTGCCAGCAGCTTAACGGGACAGTCTCTTATCTTT CASSLTGQSLIF
once . TRBJ1-5 TRBV19 TGTGCCAGTAGTATCAGTTTGACAGCTCTGAATCAGCCCCAGCATTTT CASSISLTALNQPQHF
. . TRBJ1-1 TRBV3-1/TRBV3-2 TGTGCCAGCAGCCCTGGGGAGGGATATCCTGAAGCTTTCTTT CASSPGEGYPEAFF
. TRBD1 TRBJ1-1 TRBV28 TGTGCCAGCAGTTCCCTAGGGACAGGGTGGGCGAACACTGAAGCTTTCTTT CASSSLGTGWANTEAFF
. . TRBJ2-1 TRBV3-1/TRBV3-2 TGTGCCAGCAGCCAACGAGGGAATGAGCAGTTCTTC CASSQRGNEQFF
. TRBD1 TRBJ1-3 TRBV5-4 TGTGCCAGCAGCTTGGCGGGGATACAGGGGAGCTCTGGAAACACCATATATTTT CASSLAGIQGSSGNTIYF